These 21 T cell receptor beta chains were sequenced from one sample in a study of early T cells in non-severe SARS-CoV-2 infection. TCRdb re-derived calls from the 5' RACE reads in MiXCR, one entry per CDR3 protein. The sample includes roughly 40,000 distinct CDR3 sequences, around 6% of them seen just once. Sequencing input: whole blood. Every receptor here comes from an adult who was a healthcare worker with PCR-confirmed SARS-CoV-2 infection or an uninfected control (not recorded which).

This clonotype was counted many times. This chain connects TRBV28 to TRBJ2-4; D uncertain. Germline V gene sequence: CDR1 MDHEN, CDR2 SYDVKM. CDR3 length equals 14 residues. Trimming shortened V by 6 bases and J by 0 bases, and 9 bases separated the two germline ends. This CDR3 is CASRPGGAKNIQYF. In DNA, the CDR3 is TGTGCCAGCAGACCAGGTGGAGCCAAAAACATTCAGTACTTC.

There are many counts of this clonotype. The chain employs TRBV6-2 or TRBV6-3 and TRBJ1-6; TRBD1 might be the D (6 bases). From germline, CDR1 is MNHEY and CDR2 SVGEGT. The CDR3 has 17 residues. Trimming removed 7 bases from V and 0 bases from J, with 16 bases in between. In nucleotides, the CDR3 is TGTGCCAGCACCTCTCGGACAGCGAGCTCCTATAATTCACCCCTCCACTTT. Amino acid sequence: CASTSRTASSYNSPLHF.

This clonotype occurred many times. V gene TRBV30 combines with J gene TRBJ2-7; tentatively, D is TRBD2 (5 bases). The germline CDR1 and CDR2 sequences are GTSNPN and SVGIG (reference sequence). V was shortened by 3 bases and J by 2 bases, with 11 bases between the two germline ends. The CDR3 loop spans 13 amino acids. In nucleotides, the CDR3 is TGTGCCTGGAGGCCGGGGAAGACCTACGAGCAGTACTTC. This encodes CAWRPGKTYEQYF.

This rearrangement joins TRBV7-9 to TRBJ2-5; a weak D match, TRBD1 (6 bases). V dropped 4 bases and J dropped 6 bases, with 15 bases sitting between them. The CDR3 is 14 residues long. Per germline, CDR1 SEHNR and CDR2 FQNEAQ (reference sequence). CDR3 residues: CASSSDWGPKTQYF. CDR3 in DNA: TGTGCCAGCAGCTCTGACTGGGGGCCCAAGACCCAGTACTTC.

This clonotype appeared many times. V usage is TRBV20-1 and J usage is TRBJ2-1; no clear D gene. The germline V gene encodes CDR1 DFQATT and CDR2 SNEGSKA (reference sequence). The CDR3 covers 15 residues. Deletions cut 0 bases from V and 0 bases from J, with 9 bases between. CDR3: CSAREHWSSYNEQFF. As DNA, the CDR3 is TGCAGTGCTAGAGAACACTGGAGCTCCTACAATGAGCAGTTCTTC.

The sample holds a few counts of this clonotype. This chain connects TRBV6-5 to TRBJ1-2, with D unclear. Germline V gene sequence: CDR1 MNHEY, CDR2 SVGAGI. The V end was cut by 2 bases, the J end by 4 bases, with 11 bases between. The CDR3 is 14 residues long. The CDR3 spells CASSYGPSRYGYTF. CDR3 sequence (DNA): TGTGCCAGCAGTTACGGACCGTCCCGCTATGGCTACACCTTC.

This clonotype was counted at least ten times. This chain uses TRBV3-1 with TRBJ2-3; the D gene is possibly TRBD1 (6 bases). Germline CDR1 is LGHDT and CDR2 is YNNKEL (reference sequence). The CDR3 extends over 14 amino acids. Trimming stripped 6 bases from V and 0 bases from J, with 10 bases between. CDR3 coding DNA: TGTGCCAGCAGACAGGGACATAGCACAGATACGCAGTATTTT. It specifies CASRQGHSTDTQYF.

The V gene is TRBV3-1, the J gene TRBJ1-5; tentatively, D is TRBD1 (5 bases). V was trimmed by 1 base and J by 1 base, leaving 14 bases between them. Germline V gene data show CDR1 as LGHDT and CDR2 as YNNKEL (reference sequence). This CDR3 has 17 residues. The CDR3, as DNA: TGTGCCAGCAGCCAAGGACTACCAGGGACCAGCAATCAGCCCCAGCATTTT. Its translation: CASSQGLPGTSNQPQHF.

The sample holds many counts of this clonotype. This sequence joins TRBV27 and TRBJ2-7, with D possibly matching TRBD1 (6 bases). The germline V and J ends were trimmed by 0 bases and 3 bases, with 15 bases remaining between them. The CDR3 loop spans 16 amino acids. CDR1 MNHEY and CDR2 SMNVEV come from the germline V gene (reference sequence). CDR3 residues: CASSLSAGVGDYEQYF. The CDR3 DNA follows: TGTGCCAGCAGTTTATCCGCAGGGGTTGGGGACTACGAGCAGTACTTC.

The chain joins TRBV15 to TRBJ2-2; D gene uncertain. Per germline, CDR1 LNHNV and CDR2 YYDKDF (reference sequence). The CDR3 is 15 residues long. Trimming pared 1 base from V and 7 bases from J, leaving 13 bases between. CDR3: CATSRVDQGGGELFF. The CDR3 coding sequence is TGTGCCACCAGCAGAGTAGACCAAGGCGGCGGGGAGCTGTTTTTT.

In this sample, this clonotype turned up a few times. The chain carries TRBV9 and TRBJ2-2; perhaps TRBD2 as D (6 bases). Trimming left V 1 base short and J 2 bases short, with 12 bases between. The germline V gene encodes CDR1 SGDLS and CDR2 YYNGEE. This CDR3 has 16 residues. CDR3 in DNA: TGTGCCAGCAGCGTATCGGGGACTCCTAACACCGGGGAGCTGTTTTTT. Encoded protein: CASSVSGTPNTGELFF.

The V gene is TRBV7-9, the J gene TRBJ2-3, with 13 bases that match TRBD2. The V gene's germline CDR1 is SEHNR and CDR2 FQNEAQ (reference sequence). The CDR3 is 17 amino acids. With V trimmed by 5 bases and J by 0 bases, 5 bases remained unmatched. The CDR3 region has the DNA TGTGCCAGCAGCCCCCGACTAGCGGGGGGTAGCACAGATACGCAGTATTTT. Its translation is CASSPRLAGGSTDTQYF.

The sample holds a few counts of this clonotype. The chain has TRBV2 and TRBJ2-2; D gene unclear. The CDR3 is 14 residues long. V lost 4 bases, J lost 4 bases, and 10 bases lay in between. Per the germline V gene, CDR1 is SNHLY and CDR2 is FYNNEI. This chain's CDR3 is CASSGGEVTGELFF. CDR3 bases: TGTGCCAGCAGTGGGGGTGAAGTCACCGGGGAGCTGTTTTTT.

This clonotype occurred many times. V is TRBV20-1 and J is TRBJ1-5; D might be TRBD1 (5 bases). V lost 0 bases, J lost 8 bases, and 8 bases lay in between. The germline gives CDR1 DFQATT, CDR2 SNEGSKA (reference sequence). The CDR3 is made up of 12 amino acids. The CDR3 nucleotides are TGCAGTGCTAGAGATGGGGGGGAGCCCCAGCATTTT. This sequence encodes CSARDGGEPQHF.

This clonotype was recorded a few times. V usage is TRBV30 and J usage is TRBJ2-1; 10 bases are a match to TRBD1. There are 14 residues in the CDR3. Unmatched junction bases numbered 3, after V lost 2 bases and J lost 5 bases. Looked up from germline, CDR1 is GTSNPN and CDR2 is SVGIG (reference sequence). The CDR3 DNA follows: TGTGCCTGGAGTCTGGGACAGGGGCACAATGAGCAGTTCTTC. Residues: CAWSLGQGHNEQFF.

This clonotype appeared a few times. The gene calls are TRBV7-6 and TRBJ2-7; 8 bases line up with TRBD2. Germline CDR1 and CDR2: SGHVS and FNYEAQ. After removal of 0 bases from V and 1 base from J, the junction contained 2 bases not matched to a gene. The CDR3 is made up of 15 amino acids. The CDR3 protein is CASSLAAGGSYEQYF. The CDR3 nucleotides are TGTGCCAGCAGCTTAGCTGCGGGGGGTTCCTACGAGCAGTACTTC. Filled out from reference TRBV7-6 and TRBJ2-7, the complete variable domain reads GAGVSQSPRYKVTKRGQDVALRCDPISGHVSLYWYRQALGQGPEFLTYFNYEAQQDKSGLPNDRFSAERPEGSISTLTIQRTEQRDSAMYRCASSLAAGGSYEQYFGPGTRLTVT.

Ten or more counts support this clonotype. The rearrangement links TRBV28 to TRBJ1-1, with 7 bases fitting TRBD1. Germline lookup yields CDR1 MDHEN and CDR2 SYDVKM. Unmatched junction bases numbered 7, after V lost 2 bases and J lost 1 base. This CDR3 is 16 amino acids long. In DNA form, the CDR3 reads TGTGCCAGCAGTTTAGGGTGGAGGACAGGGAACACTGAAGCTTTCTTT. It translates to CASSLGWRTGNTEAFF.

Many counts were recorded for this clonotype. The genes are TRBV15 and TRBJ1-3; a weak D match, TRBD1 (5 bases). V lost 7 bases and J 2 bases, leaving 9 bases between the germline ends. The CDR3 runs to 13 residues. Germline CDR1 reads LNHNV; CDR2 reads YYDKDF (reference sequence). The CDR3 coding sequence is TGTGCCACCAATAAGGACACTGGAAACACCATATATTTT. Amino acid sequence: CATNKDTGNTIYF.

This clonotype was recorded at least ten times. The DNA is left out, because the CDR3 cannot be placed on it with certainty; the CDR3 is given as TCRdb lists it. The rearrangement joins TRBV28 to TRBJ2-2; the table names TRBD1, a call not compared with the DNA. Per germline, CDR1 MDHEN and CDR2 SYDVKM. The CDR3 totals 14 residues, both ends included. This CDR3 is CASILGENTGELFF.

This clonotype was counted between two and nine times. The junction departs from germline at one end; a sequencing error may be responsible. The J gene is TRBJ2-3, the V gene TRBV7-6, with 11 bases lining up with TRBD2. The CDR3 contains 17 residues. Germline V gene lookup returns CDR1 SGHVS and CDR2 FNYEAQ. The CDR3 loop is CASSLAGGPTVGNTQYF. The CDR3 DNA follows: TGTGCCAGCAGCCTAGCGGGGGGTCCAACAGTAGGTAATACGCAGTATTTT.

This chain links TRBV7-2 with TRBJ2-3, with TRBD1 matching over 7 bases. Germline V gene sequence: CDR1 SGHTA, CDR2 FQGNSA. The CDR3 sequence is 13 residues long. V gave up 6 bases and J gave up 4 bases; unmatched junction bases: 4. The DNA of the CDR3 is TGTGCCAGCAGTTACAGGGGACCAGATACGCAGTATTTT. It encodes CASSYRGPDTQYF.